This record concerns one TCR beta chain sequence. Antigen: not known. The data derive from a study of CD8 T cells in ankylosing spondylitis. The CDR3 contains 14 residues. Germline V lookup: CDR1 SQVTM, CDR2 ANQGSEA. With 4 bases clipped from V and 5 bases from J, the junction kept 10 bases outside the gene matches. Findings and limits, study-wide: Peripheral blood held disease-linked clones only at relatively low frequency, and these were CD8+. Typical of ankylosing spondylitis blood, it appeared, was a TCR beta motif of under 10 highly homologous variants. Significant enrichment of disease-linked clones was reported in matched ankylosing spondylitis synovial fluid.

Scientists made TCR beta libraries using quantitative 5'-RACE with molecular barcodes. TCRdb used MiXCR to reprocess the 5' RACE reads, holding one entry per CDR3 protein. This sample yields 270,000 or so distinct CDR3 sequences, of which 15% to 20% are seen a single time; around a third belongs to the top ten. Sample: blood, either unsorted or a sorted T cell fraction (not recorded which). This receptor was identified in a male donor with ankylosing spondylitis or in good health (not recorded which). The chain recombines TRBV29-1 with TRBJ2-7; 8 positions agree with TRBD1. The CDR3 DNA reads as TGCAGCGTTGTGCTTCCCCGGACAGGGAACGAGCAGTACTTC. Translated, it gives CSVVLPRTGNEQYF.